This T cell receptor beta chain was captured in a study of T-cell memory formation after mild COVID-19. About the research overall: TCR clusters largely stayed donor specific. The study's findings and limits: Cross-reactive memory appears to have joined, as suggested by some responding clones showing up in pre-infection memory. Second-wave clones peaking on day 37 lacked confirmed SARS-CoV-2 specificity.

Points on this clonotype: Its specificity is not known.

TCRdb reprocessed the 5' RACE reads with MiXCR, giving one entry per CDR3 protein. The sample holds about 320,000 distinct CDR3 sequences, roughly an eighth seen once. Germline values: CDR1 SQVTM, CDR2 ANQGSEA. The CDR3 extends over 14 amino acids. Trimming pared 8 bases from V and 5 bases from J, leaving 21 bases between. The chain joins TRBV29-1 to TRBJ1-1; possibly TRBD1 for D (5 bases). This sequence originates from a man younger than 35 who had mild COVID-19 (a few samples of this study predate the infection). Cell type and time point are not known. Input material: PBMCs or a T cell subset sorted from them (not recorded which). The CDR3 spells CSSLGEGGGTEAFF. CDR3 nucleotide sequence: TGCAGCTCTTTAGGGGAGGGTGGGGGGACTGAAGCTTTCTTT.